This paragraph covers one T cell receptor (beta chain) sequence. The antigen is unknown. The sample is drawn from a study of T cell responses to AZD1222 COVID-19 vaccine. Study-level information: Researchers grouped second doses given at about 4 or about 12 weeks into one pool. Whole-study results and caveats: Possibly, clonal diversity was underestimated; donors were largely white British and included more females.

Some clones are missing from TCRdb's copy, which holds only in-frame ones; the method was immunoSEQ multiplex PCR. The sample lists over 90,000 clones, about 88% occurring once. The CDR3 spans 13 residues. The germline V gene encodes CDR1 MDHEN and CDR2 SYDVKM. Deletions cut 5 bases from V and 2 bases from J, with 10 bases between. Sample: peripheral blood, taken on day 0 of AZD1222 vaccination. This receptor was obtained from an adult in good health. This chain links TRBV28 with TRBJ2-7; D unclear. The CDR3 nucleotides are TGTGCCAGCAGTCTTGACAATGCCTACGAGCAGTACTTC. The encoded protein is CASSLDNAYEQYF.